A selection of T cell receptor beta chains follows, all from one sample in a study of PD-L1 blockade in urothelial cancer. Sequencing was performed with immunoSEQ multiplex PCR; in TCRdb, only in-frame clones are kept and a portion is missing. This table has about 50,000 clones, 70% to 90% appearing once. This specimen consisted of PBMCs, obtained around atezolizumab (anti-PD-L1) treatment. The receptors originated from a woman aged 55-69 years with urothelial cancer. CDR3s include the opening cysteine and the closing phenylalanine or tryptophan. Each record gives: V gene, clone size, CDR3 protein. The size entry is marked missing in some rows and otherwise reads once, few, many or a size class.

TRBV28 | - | CASSLSAGVGYEQYF
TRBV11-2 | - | CASSRGVTEAFF
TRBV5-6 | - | CASSLEQGNTDTQYF
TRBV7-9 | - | CASSPRTGTTDTQYF
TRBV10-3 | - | CAIKGQGRDTEAFF
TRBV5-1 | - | CASSLAAGVGGETQYF
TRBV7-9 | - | CASSLGLAGGIAKNIQYF
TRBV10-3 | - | CAISENKQGFGEAFF
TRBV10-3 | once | CAISHNGQIRQPQHF
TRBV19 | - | CASSIGREDTQYF
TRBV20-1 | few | CSARSDQPQHF
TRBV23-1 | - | CASSLYILHPGLAGGPRSGELFF
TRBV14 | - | CASSQDFGQGRNDYTF
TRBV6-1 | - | CASSDRDGNTIYF
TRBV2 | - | CASDGGLNEKLFF
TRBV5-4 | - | CASSLGGQGGSYEQYF
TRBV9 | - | CASSPHRTTAAQYF
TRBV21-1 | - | CASSRQGENSYNEQFF
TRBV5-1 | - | CASSLSLQSTDTQYF
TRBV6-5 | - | CASSQQGLGGYTF
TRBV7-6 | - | CASSSGGTEAFF
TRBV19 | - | CASSIGTGDRRATNEKLFF
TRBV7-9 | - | CASSLGRDTQYF
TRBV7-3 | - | CASSRGLLDTQYF
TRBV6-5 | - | CASSDDRAQETQYF
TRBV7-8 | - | CASSSSPGLADEQYF
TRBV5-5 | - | CASTLADTMYEQYF
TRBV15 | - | CATSIRDREDEKLFF
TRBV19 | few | CASSMNGFPTEAFF
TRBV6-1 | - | CASFGTTNIQYF
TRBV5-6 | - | CASTLTGGETDTQYF
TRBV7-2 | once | CASSLQVNQPQHF
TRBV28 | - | CASRRVTALISNQPQHF
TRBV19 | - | CASSALAGVLTYEQYF
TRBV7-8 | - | CASSPRTSGRNTGELFF
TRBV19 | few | CASSPIISTDTQYF
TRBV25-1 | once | CASSEYDGSSYNEQFF
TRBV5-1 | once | CASSQLLGEETQYF
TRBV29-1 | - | CSVGRGRGETQYF
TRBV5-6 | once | CASSSLAVQETQYF
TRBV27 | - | CASSFGQGLTEAFF
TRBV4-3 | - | CASSQDSRGSTDTQYF
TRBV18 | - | CASSSPGLPRPQHF
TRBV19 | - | CASSIKTGAVYNEQFF
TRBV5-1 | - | CASSLTLTGEAFF
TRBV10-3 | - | CAIRGTSGTRELFF
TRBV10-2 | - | CASRKGGNEQYF
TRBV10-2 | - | CASQRAGSYNEQFF
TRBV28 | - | CASSHRTGSNQPQHF
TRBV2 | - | CASRLTSGGDEQYF
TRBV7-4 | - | CASSPRGSGGAGQFF
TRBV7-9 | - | CASRPRVGQGYGYTF
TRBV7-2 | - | CASSSPGTGTRIQFF
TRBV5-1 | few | CASSLAPPRRGNEQFF
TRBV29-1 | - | CSVYQGAIDYGYTF
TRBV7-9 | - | CASSFGDTITDTQYF
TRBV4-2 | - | CASSQASWGGVNNEQFF